What follows are 5 T cell receptor beta chains derived from one specimen sequenced in a study of T cells expressing NK-cell markers. TCRdb re-called the 5' RACE reads, yielding one record per CDR3 amino acid sequence without DNA. The sample table includes some 140,000 distinct CDR3 sequences. Source material: blood T cells: a sorted CD56 or NKG2C T cell subset, CD4+ or CD8+ T cells, or bulk PBMC T cells (not recorded which). Receptors were obtained from a woman in her forties or fifties in good health.

V usage is TRBV20-1 and J usage is TRBJ2-1; TCRdb designates TRBD2, a call that cannot be tested without DNA. Germline V gives CDR1 DFQATT, CDR2 SNEGSKA (reference sequence). The CDR3 sequence is 18 residues long. The CDR3 sequence: CSARDPGSAGGFYNEQFF.

The chain is built from TRBV4-1 and TRBJ2-5; checking the TCRdb D call of TRBD1 is not possible without DNA. The CDR3 covers 16 residues. CDR1 is MGHRA and CDR2 is YSYEKL in the germline V gene. The CDR3 sequence is CASSQGGTGVQETQYF.

The chain recombines TRBV7-9 with TRBJ2-1; TCRdb indicates TRBD2, and absent DNA this call remains unverified. CDR3 length: 13 residues. The germline V gene encodes CDR1 SEHNR and CDR2 FQNEAQ (reference sequence). The CDR3 loop reads CASSTLPYNEQFF. The entire variable domain, with the rest obtained from reference TRBV7-9 and TRBJ2-1, is as follows: DTGVSQNPRHKITKRGQNVTFRCDPISEHNRLYWYRQTLGQGPEFLTYFQNEAQLEKSRLLSDRFSAERPKGSFSTLEIQRTEQGDSAMYLCASSTLPYNEQFFGPGTRLTVL.

The chain carries TRBV11-2 and TRBJ2-1; TCRdb's D call of TRBD1 is untestable without DNA. CDR3 length: 21 residues. Germline V CDR1 and CDR2: SGHAT, FQNNGV. This chain's CDR3 is CASSSHPNTPRGRGHYNEQFF. The full variable domain, in which reference TRBV11-2 and TRBJ2-1 provide the parts outside the CDR3, is EAGVAQSPRYKIIEKRQSVAFWCNPISGHATLYWYQQILGQGPKLLIQFQNNGVVDDSQLPKDRFSAERLKGVDSTLKIQPAKLEDSAVYLCASSSHPNTPRGRGHYNEQFFGPGTRLTVL.

This chain connects TRBV25-1 to TRBJ2-5; TCRdb calls TRBD1, which cannot be checked without DNA. CDR1 is MGHDK, CDR2 SYGVNS, per germline. The CDR3 spans 15 residues. The CDR3 sequence: CASSAGTGARETQYF.